The clone carrying this T cell receptor beta chain was recorded only once. Its antigen is unknown. This sample was taken from a study of Graves' ophthalmopathy and Graves' hyperthyroidism. Study details: Ahead of any treatment, peripheral blood was obtained at the initial diagnosis.

Study-wide findings and caveats: The model flagged ophthalmopathy progression at over 60% sensitivity and less than 75% specificity.

Germline-derived CDR1 and CDR2 are MNHNS and SASEGT. V lost 1 base and J 0 bases, leaving 12 bases between the germline ends. CDR3 length: 16 residues. Using RNA transcripts, the TCR beta CDR3 regions were amplified. HTBI primers primed a first-round RT-PCR, and a second-round multiplex PCR followed. In TCRdb, the multiplex PCR reads were re-called with MiXCR into one record per CDR3 protein. Of 170,000 or so distinct CDR3 sequences in the sample, approximately 40% were seen once. This chain joins TRBV6-1 and TRBJ1-1; no clear D. The TCR originated in a woman in her thirties or forties with Graves' ophthalmopathy. The material sequenced was peripheral blood. The CDR3 protein is CASSEGPLLLNTEAFF. Here the CDR3 DNA reads TGTGCCAGCAGTGAAGGGCCTCTCCTTCTGAACACTGAAGCTTTCTTT.